This T cell receptor beta chain is from a study of beta chain features in type 1 diabetes. The V and J ends lost 2 bases and 0 bases respectively, with 8 bases between them. The CDR3 length is 13 residues. The V gene's germline CDR1 is GTSNPN and CDR2 SVGIG (reference sequence). All of the isolated RNA was reverse transcribed, so expressed TCRB transcripts were sequenced. Average reads for naive, central memory and regulatory T cell samples were about 3.57 million. Produced via immunoSEQ multiplex PCR; TCRdb's table is partial and in-frame only. The profile shows approximately 250,000 clones, 11% of them singletons. This clone was detected only a few times. What it recognizes is unknown. General study points: All four CD4+ subsets from Type 1 diabetes patients carried moderately but significantly shorter TCRB CDR3s. Resolution of whether HLA type affects TCRB rearrangement was not achieved here. Sequencing used cDNA, and cells with high TCR expression could therefore be over-represented. VDJ junctions in type 1 diabetes patients carried more deletions and fewer insertions.

The rearrangement links TRBV30 to TRBJ2-7; D is possibly TRBD1 (6 bases). The sample comprised naive CD4+ T cells from blood. The TCR originated in a man under 40 with type 1 diabetes. CDR3 coding DNA: TGTGCCTGGAGTCGACAGGCCTCCTACGAGCAGTACTTC. Protein sequence: CAWSRQASYEQYF. Based on the CDR3 plus reference TRBV30 and TRBJ2-7, the full variable domain is SQTIHQWPATLVQPVGSPLSLECTVEGTSNPNLYWYRQAAGRGLQLLFYSVGIGQISSEVPQNLSASRPQDRQFILSSKKLLLSDSGFYLCAWSRQASYEQYFGPGTRLTVT.